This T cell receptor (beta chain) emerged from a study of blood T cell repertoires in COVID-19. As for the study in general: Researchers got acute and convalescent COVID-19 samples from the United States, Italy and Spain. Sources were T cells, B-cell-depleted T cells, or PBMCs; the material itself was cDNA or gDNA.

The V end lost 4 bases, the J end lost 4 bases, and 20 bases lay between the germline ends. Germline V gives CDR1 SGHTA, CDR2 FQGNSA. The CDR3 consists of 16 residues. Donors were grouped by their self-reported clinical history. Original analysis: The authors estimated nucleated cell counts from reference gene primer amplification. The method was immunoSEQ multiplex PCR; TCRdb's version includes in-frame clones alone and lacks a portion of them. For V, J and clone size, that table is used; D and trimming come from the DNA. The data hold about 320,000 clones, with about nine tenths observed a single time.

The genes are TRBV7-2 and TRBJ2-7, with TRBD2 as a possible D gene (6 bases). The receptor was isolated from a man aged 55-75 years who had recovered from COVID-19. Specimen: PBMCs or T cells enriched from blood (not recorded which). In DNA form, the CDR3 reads TGTGCCAGCAGCTCACAAAGCGGCGGGGTCGGGTACGAGCAGTACTTC. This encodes CASSSQSGGVGYEQYF. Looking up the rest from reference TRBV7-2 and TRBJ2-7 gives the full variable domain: GAGVSQSPSNKVTEKGKDVELRCDPISGHTALYWYRQSLGQGLEFLIYFQGNSAPDKSGLPSDRFSAERTGGSVSTLTIQRTQQEDSAVYLCASSSQSGGVGYEQYFGPGTRLTVT.